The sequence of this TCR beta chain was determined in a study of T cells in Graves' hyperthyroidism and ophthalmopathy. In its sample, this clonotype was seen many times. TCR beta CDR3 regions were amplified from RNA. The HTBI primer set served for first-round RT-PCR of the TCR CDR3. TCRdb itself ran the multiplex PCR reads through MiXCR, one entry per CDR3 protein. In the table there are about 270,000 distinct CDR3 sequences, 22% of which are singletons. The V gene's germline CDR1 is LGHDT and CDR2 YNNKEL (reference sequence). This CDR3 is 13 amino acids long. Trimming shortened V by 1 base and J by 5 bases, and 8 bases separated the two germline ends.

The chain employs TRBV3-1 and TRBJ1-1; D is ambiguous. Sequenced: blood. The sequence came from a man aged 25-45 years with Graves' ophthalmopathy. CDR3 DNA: TGTGCCAGCAGCCAAGTGGCCGATACTGAAGCTTTCTTT. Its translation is CASSQVADTEAFF.